The 27 T cell receptor beta chains presented below share a single source sample, sequenced in a study of cytomegalovirus exposure and HLA in healthy donors. PCR primers comprised 60 Vbeta and 13 Jbeta primers. Produced via immunoSEQ multiplex PCR; TCRdb's table is partial and in-frame only. The sample holds some 210,000 clones; about 80% are singletons and the top ten take roughly a tenth. The sample taken for sequencing was PBMCs. The receptors were sampled from a woman aged 45 to 65 in good health and CMV-seropositive.

The J gene is TRBJ2-7, the V gene TRBV6-5; possible D gene TRBD1, 6 bases. V lost 5 bases and J 1 base, leaving 9 bases between the germline ends. The CDR3 consists of 13 residues. CDR1 is MNHEY, CDR2 SVGAGI, per germline. The CDR3 bases are TGTGCCAGCAGTAGACAGGAATCCTACGAGCAGTACTTC. Encoded protein: CASSRQESYEQYF.

This clone was counted a single time. V and J are TRBV4-1 and TRBJ2-4, with a tentative D call TRBD1 (5 bases). Germline V gene sequence: CDR1 MGHRA, CDR2 YSYEKL. Deletions cut 3 bases from V and 0 bases from J, with 15 bases between. The CDR3 covers 17 residues. The CDR3 bases are TGCGCCAGCAGCCAGCCCCCGACAGAAAGAGCCAAAAACATTCAGTACTTC. Its translation: CASSQPPTERAKNIQYF.

The chain uses TRBV30 and TRBJ2-3, with TRBD1 as a possible D gene (6 bases). Germline V gene sequence: CDR1 GTSNPN, CDR2 SVGIG (reference sequence). V was cut by 5 bases and J by 5 bases, with 20 bases left in between. The CDR3 has 15 residues. CDR3 in amino acids: CAWVAFGGQVDTQYF. Written as DNA, the CDR3 is TGTGCCTGGGTAGCGTTTGGGGGCCAAGTAGATACGCAGTATTTT. Supplemented by reference TRBV30 and TRBJ2-3, the full variable domain reads SQTIHQWPATLVQPVGSPLSLECTVEGTSNPNLYWYRQAAGRGLQLLFYSVGIGQISSEVPQNLSASRPQDRQFILSSKKLLLSDSGFYLCAWVAFGGQVDTQYFGPGTRLTVL.

This chain connects TRBV13 to TRBJ1-2; D is undetermined. CDR3 length equals 15 residues. Germline lookup yields CDR1 PRHDT and CDR2 FYEKMQ (reference sequence). Trimming shortened V by 6 bases and J by 2 bases, and 16 bases separated the two germline ends. The CDR3: CASSPSLRLNYGYTF. The CDR3 region has the DNA TGTGCCAGCAGTCCCTCCCTGCGGTTGAACTATGGCTACACCTTC.

This rearrangement joins TRBV6-5 to TRBJ1-1, with 9 bases fitting TRBD1. The CDR3 sequence is 14 residues long. Looked up from germline, CDR1 is MNHEY and CDR2 is SVGAGI. The J segment lost 4 bases and the V segment lost 6 bases, leaving 6 bases of the junction unmatched. CDR3 bases: TGTGCCAGCAGGGACAGGGGTTGGATCACTGAAGCTTTCTTT. Translating gives CASRDRGWITEAFF.

J is TRBJ1-1 and V is TRBV6-5; D uncertain. The CDR3 has 11 residues. Germline CDR1 is MNHEY and CDR2 is SVGAGI. Deletions cut 0 bases from V and 10 bases from J, with 6 bases between. CDR3 nucleotide sequence: TGTGCCAGCAGTTACTCGAGGGTAGCTTTCTTT. As protein: CASSYSRVAFF.

CDR3 DNA: TGTGCCAGCTCATCGGCTCAGGTCGTAGGCACTGAAGCTTTCTTT. Translation: CASSSAQVVGTEAFF. This chain connects TRBV18 to TRBJ1-1; D is uncertain. This CDR3 has 15 amino acids. V was clipped by 5 bases and J by 4 bases, with 17 bases between them. Per germline, CDR1 KGHSH and CDR2 LQKENI.

This chain uses TRBV29-1 with TRBJ1-5; 9 bases match TRBD1. The CDR3 is 15 amino acids. CDR1 and CDR2 (germline): SQVTM, ANQGSEA. Unmatched junction bases numbered 10, after V lost 6 bases and J lost 4 bases. DNA of the CDR3: TGCAGCGTAGGACAGGGGCAGGGGGTAAATCAGCCCCAGCATTTT. This encodes CSVGQGQGVNQPQHF.

This sequence joins TRBV25-1 and TRBJ2-7; 9 bases are shared with TRBD1. V gave up 4 bases and J gave up 9 bases; unmatched junction bases: 10. CDR1 is MGHDK, CDR2 SYGVNS, per germline. This CDR3 has 14 amino acids. The CDR3, as DNA: TGTGCCAGCAGTGGATGGACAGGGGAGACGAGGCAGTACTTC. Amino acids: CASSGWTGETRQYF.

V gene TRBV4-1 combines with J gene TRBJ1-2, with a possible D match to TRBD1 (5 bases). With 4 bases removed from V and 0 bases from J, the gap between germline ends came to 15 bases. This CDR3 is built from 16 residues. Germline CDR1 and CDR2: MGHRA and YSYEKL. CDR3 in DNA: TGCGCCAGCAGCCCGGGGGAACTGAGAGCTAACTATGGCTACACCTTC. The encoded protein is CASSPGELRANYGYTF.

This clone was seen once. J is TRBJ2-2 and V is TRBV11-2, with TRBD1 matching 9 bases. V lost 1 base to trimming and J lost 3 bases; unmatched junction nucleotides: 6. This CDR3 has 17 residues. Germline CDR1 SGHAT, CDR2 FQNNGV. The CDR3 loop is CASSLVSRDRDTGELFF. DNA for the CDR3: TGTGCCAGCAGCTTAGTGTCCCGGGACAGGGACACCGGGGAGCTGTTTTTT.

This sequence joins TRBV5-1 and TRBJ1-2; TRBD1 might be the D (5 bases). Per germline, CDR1 SGHRS and CDR2 YFSETQ. This CDR3 spans 15 amino acids. Trimming left V 4 bases short and J 0 bases short, with 13 bases between. The CDR3 nucleotides are TGCGCCAGCAGCCCTGGACACCCGGCTAACTATGGCTACACCTTC. The encoded protein is CASSPGHPANYGYTF.

This clone has a handful of counts. The rearrangement links TRBV5-1 to TRBJ1-5, with a weak D call TRBD1 (6 bases). From germline, CDR1 is SGHRS and CDR2 YFSETQ. The CDR3 extends over 13 amino acids. Trimming left V 5 bases short and J 6 bases short, with 12 bases between. CDR3 region: CASSGQPGQPQHF. For the CDR3, the DNA is TGCGCCAGCAGTGGACAGCCCGGTCAGCCCCAGCATTTT. The variable domain in full, with the rest retrieved from reference TRBV5-1 and TRBJ1-5, is KAGVTQTPRYLIKTRGQQVTLSCSPISGHRSVSWYQQTPGQGLQFLFEYFSETQRNKGNFPGRFSGRQFSNSRSEMNVSTLELGDSALYLCASSGQPGQPQHFGDGTRLSIL.

The V and J genes are TRBV5-1 and TRBJ2-5; tentative D call: TRBD2 (6 bases). The V end lost 3 bases, the J end lost 1 base, and 10 bases lay between the germline ends. The germline gives CDR1 SGHRS, CDR2 YFSETQ. This CDR3 has 14 residues. DNA of the CDR3: TGCGCCAGCAGCTCGCAGGGACTCCAAGAGACCCAGTACTTC. This encodes CASSSQGLQETQYF. Looking up the rest from reference TRBV5-1 and TRBJ2-5 gives the full variable domain: KAGVTQTPRYLIKTRGQQVTLSCSPISGHRSVSWYQQTPGQGLQFLFEYFSETQRNKGNFPGRFSGRQFSNSRSEMNVSTLELGDSALYLCASSSQGLQETQYFGPGTRLLVL.

This clone has more than one count but fewer than ten. The chain is built from TRBV2 and TRBJ1-3, with TRBD1 matching over 7 bases. The CDR3 covers 15 residues. V shed 7 bases, J shed 0 bases, and the junction held 6 bases outside the gene matches. Germline CDR1 and CDR2: SNHLY and FYNNEI. The CDR3 coding sequence is TGTGCCAGCACAAAAGGACAGGTCTCTGGAAACACCATATATTTT. It yields the protein CASTKGQVSGNTIYF.

V gene TRBV7-9 combines with J gene TRBJ1-5, with TRBD1 identical over 9 bases. Germline lookup yields CDR1 SEHNR and CDR2 FQNEAQ (reference sequence). V shed 1 base and J 0 bases; nucleotides not matched to a gene: 7. The CDR3 runs to 18 residues. The CDR3 DNA follows: TGTGCCAGCAGCTTAGGTGGGACAGGGTACCTTAGCAATCAGCCCCAGCATTTT. Encoded protein: CASSLGGTGYLSNQPQHF.

V and J are TRBV7-3 and TRBJ1-1; TRBD1 matches 10 bases. V lost 3 bases to trimming and J lost 6 bases; unmatched junction nucleotides: 13. The V gene's germline CDR1 is SGHTA and CDR2 FQGTGA. The CDR3 consists of 17 residues. CDR3 nucleotide sequence: TGTGCCAGCAGCTTTGGTCCGGGACAGGGGATTATGCCTGAAGCTTTCTTT. Encoded protein: CASSFGPGQGIMPEAFF.

The chain recombines TRBV30 with TRBJ1-2, with TRBD1 as a possible D gene (5 bases). The germline V gene encodes CDR1 GTSNPN and CDR2 SVGIG (reference sequence). CDR3 length equals 13 residues. V lost 6 bases and J lost 8, with 19 bases in between. The CDR3 nucleotides are TGTGCCTGCACTGGGGCAGGAGTAGAAGGCTACACCTTC. This sequence encodes CACTGAGVEGYTF.

The chain employs TRBV5-8 and TRBJ2-2; 9 bases line up with TRBD1. This CDR3 has 17 amino acids. Germline V lookup: CDR1 SGHTS, CDR2 YDEGEE. With 2 bases clipped from V and 2 bases from J, the junction kept 7 bases outside the gene matches. Here the CDR3 reads CASSFPQGAINTGELFF. In DNA, the CDR3 is TGTGCCAGCAGCTTCCCACAGGGGGCGATAAACACCGGGGAGCTGTTTTTT.

Comment on this clone: Its ends do not fully match the called genes, so a read error is possible. Distinct nucleotide sequences in the sample also encode this CDR3. V is TRBV29-1 and J is TRBJ1-2; the D gene is possibly TRBD1 (5 bases). Per germline, CDR1 SQVTM and CDR2 ANQGSEA. This CDR3 comprises 15 residues. The CDR3 DNA reads as TGCAGTGTTGGCGCGTCAGGGAGGAGGGACTATGGCTACACCTTC. Residues: CSVGASGRRDYGYTF.

About this clone itself: This sample includes further DNA sequences coding for the same CDR3. This rearrangement joins TRBV27 to TRBJ2-7; D uncertain. This CDR3 is built from 12 residues. The germline V gene encodes CDR1 MNHEY and CDR2 SMNVEV (reference sequence). Trimming took off 4 bases at V and 0 bases at J, with 4 bases between the two ends. The CDR3 here is CASSSSSYEQYF. CDR3 sequence (DNA): TGTGCCAGCAGTTCCTCCTCCTACGAGCAGTACTTC.

This chain links TRBV6-1 with TRBJ2-2, with a possible D match to TRBD1 (6 bases). V dropped 3 bases and J dropped 1 base, with 12 bases sitting between them. The germline gives CDR1 MNHNS, CDR2 SASEGT. This CDR3 spans 16 amino acids. CDR3 residues: CASSDPRGLNTGELFF. Written as DNA, the CDR3 is TGTGCCAGCAGTGACCCCAGGGGCCTGAACACCGGGGAGCTGTTTTTT.

This clone was found once. The rearrangement links TRBV30 to TRBJ2-4; D unresolved. Trimming took off 0 bases at V and 5 bases at J, with 11 bases between the two ends. From germline, CDR1 is GTSNPN and CDR2 SVGIG (reference sequence). The CDR3 runs to 14 residues. The CDR3 bases are TGTGCCTGGAGTGTCGCATGGGCCCAAAACATTCAGTACTTC. Protein product: CAWSVAWAQNIQYF.

The chain carries TRBV6-5 and TRBJ2-3; 9 bases align to TRBD2. V shed 2 bases, J shed 6 bases, and the junction held 9 bases outside the gene matches. CDR1 and CDR2 (germline): MNHEY, SVGAGI. CDR3 length: 16 residues. CDR3 nucleotide sequence: TGTGCCAGCAGTTACGGGCGGGGGGGCCATTGGGATACGCAGTATTTT. Protein: CASSYGRGGHWDTQYF.

The chain is built from TRBV30 and TRBJ1-5; D gene uncertain. The germline CDR1 and CDR2 sequences are GTSNPN and SVGIG (reference sequence). V dropped 2 bases and J dropped 3 bases, with 8 bases sitting between them. The CDR3 is 13 residues long. This CDR3 reads CAWSPGNNQPQHF. CDR3 sequence (DNA): TGTGCCTGGAGTCCGGGAAACAATCAGCCCCAGCATTTT.

The V gene is TRBV13, the J gene TRBJ1-1, with TRBD1 matching over 9 bases. The CDR3 loop spans 13 amino acids. From germline, CDR1 is PRHDT and CDR2 FYEKMQ (reference sequence). V was clipped by 5 bases and J by 8 bases; unmatched bases: 6. This chain's CDR3 is CASSRGTGREAFF. In DNA form, the CDR3 reads TGTGCCAGCAGCCGGGGGACAGGGAGGGAAGCTTTCTTT.

V usage is TRBV28 and J usage is TRBJ1-6; D ambiguous. Trimming pared 6 bases from V and 0 bases from J, leaving 9 bases between. This CDR3 is built from 15 residues. Germline CDR1 MDHEN, CDR2 SYDVKM. DNA for the CDR3: TGTGCCAGCAGCATGATGAGCTCCTATAATTCACCCCTCCACTTT. Translating it yields CASSMMSSYNSPLHF.